The present TCR beta chain was sequenced within a study of regulatory T cells in long-lasting Graves disease. The time point: newly diagnosed GD, antithyroid drugs for less than 3 months. The TCR library used RNA extracted from PBMCs. This clonotype was observed at least ten times. There are 14 residues in the CDR3. Germline-derived CDR1 and CDR2 are MNHNS and SASEGT. Germline trimming cut 3 bases from V and 8 bases from J; bases unmatched to any gene: 3. Building of the TCR beta libraries involved iRepertoire HTBI primers and Arm-PCR of CDR3 regions. TCRdb re-called the multiplex PCR reads through MiXCR, storing one row per CDR3 protein. The sample includes fewer than 350,000 distinct CDR3 sequences, 15% to 20% of them seen just once.

The sequences come from peripheral blood mononuclear cells (PBMCs), collected at new diagnosis, from a patient treated with antithyroid drugs. This TCR derives from a female donor with Graves disease. J is TRBJ1-5 and V is TRBV6-1; TRBD1 agrees at 11 bases. The CDR3: CASSDGQGAKPQHF. In DNA, the CDR3 is TGTGCCAGCAGTGACGGACAGGGGGCTAAGCCCCAGCATTTT.